Described below is a single TCR beta chain sequence and its context. Trimming cost V 4 bases and J 0 bases, with 6 bases left between them. Looked up from germline, CDR1 is GTSNPN and CDR2 is SVGIG (reference sequence). The CDR3 is 12 residues long. Clones were read by immunoSEQ multiplex PCR, and TCRdb kept only the in-frame ones, dropping some. The sample has 120,000 or so clones; about 89% are singletons. This sample is drawn from a study of T cell responses to AZD1222 COVID-19 vaccine. The sample here was peripheral blood, taken on day 0 of AZD1222 vaccination. This TCR derives from an adult in good health. V gene TRBV30 combines with J gene TRBJ1-2; D is ambiguous. This chain's CDR3 is CAWTETNYGYTF. As DNA, the CDR3 is TGTGCCTGGACAGAAACTAACTATGGCTACACCTTC. The full variable domain, with the rest looked up from reference TRBV30 and TRBJ1-2, is SQTIHQWPATLVQPVGSPLSLECTVEGTSNPNLYWYRQAAGRGLQLLFYSVGIGQISSEVPQNLSASRPQDRQFILSSKKLLLSDSGFYLCAWTETNYGYTFGSGTRLTVV.